This T cell receptor beta chain was recorded in a study of blood T cell repertoires in COVID-19. The CDR3 is 15 amino acids. V was pared by 0 bases and J by 6 bases, with 1 base of the junction left unmatched. Germline CDR1 MNHEY, CDR2 SVGAGI. The table came from immunoSEQ multiplex PCR; TCRdb's copy has only in-frame clones and leaves some out. Of 200,000 or so clones detected, roughly nine tenths appear once; the ten largest clones hold roughly 2%. This sequence originates from a man between 65 and 85 years old with active or convalescent COVID-19. The sample was peripheral blood. The chain is built from TRBV6-5 and TRBJ2-1, with 11 bases fitting TRBD1. The CDR3 DNA is TGTGCCAGCAGTTACTCGGGACAGGGGGTCAATGAGCAGTTCTTC. Protein product: CASSYSGQGVNEQFF.